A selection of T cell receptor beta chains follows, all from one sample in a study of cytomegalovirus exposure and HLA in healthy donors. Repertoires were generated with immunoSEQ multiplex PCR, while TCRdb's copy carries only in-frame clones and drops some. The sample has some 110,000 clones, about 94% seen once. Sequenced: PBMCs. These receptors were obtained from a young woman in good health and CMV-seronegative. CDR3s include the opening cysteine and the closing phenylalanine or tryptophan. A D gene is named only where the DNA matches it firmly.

CDR3nt: TGTGCCAGCAGCGAGACGACTAGCGTTCTATCTGGGGCCAACGTCCTGACTTTC
CDR3aa: CASSETTSVLSGANVLTF
j_gene: TRBJ2-6
d_gene: TRBD2
v_gene: TRBV9

CDR3nt: TGCGCCAGCGGCGGAGGCGCTAACTATGGCTACACCTTC
CDR3aa: CASGGGANYGYTF
j_gene: TRBJ1-2
d_gene: NA
v_gene: TRBV5-1

CDR3nt: TGTGCCAGCAGCTTAGGCTATACAGATACGCAGTATTTT
CDR3aa: CASSLGYTDTQYF
j_gene: TRBJ2-3
d_gene: NA
v_gene: TRBV7-9

CDR3nt: TGTGCCAGCAGTGCCCCGGGACAGGGGCGTTCACCCCTCCACTTT
CDR3aa: CASSAPGQGRSPLHF
j_gene: TRBJ1-6
d_gene: TRBD1
v_gene: TRBV27

CDR3nt: TGTGCCAGCAGCCCCGCCCCTCGGGTCCATGAGCAGTTCTTC
CDR3aa: CASSPAPRVHEQFF
j_gene: TRBJ2-1
d_gene: NA
v_gene: TRBV9

CDR3nt: TGCGCCAGCAGTGGTGGTGGTTCCTACTACGAGCAGTACTTC
CDR3aa: CASSGGGSYYEQYF
j_gene: TRBJ2-7
d_gene: NA
v_gene: TRBV10-2

CDR3nt: TGTGCCAGCAGTGCCGTAGGGGCCCTTTACAATGAGCAGTTCTTC
CDR3aa: CASSAVGALYNEQFF
j_gene: TRBJ2-1
d_gene: NA
v_gene: TRBV9

CDR3nt: TGTGCCAGCAGCATCGGGGGGGGCACAGATACGCAGTATTTT
CDR3aa: CASSIGGGTDTQYF
j_gene: TRBJ2-3
d_gene: TRBD2
v_gene: TRBV9

CDR3nt: TGTGCCAGCAGTTTATCCGGGACTACAATGTGGGAGACCCAGTACTTC
CDR3aa: CASSLSGTTMWETQYF
j_gene: TRBJ2-5
d_gene: TRBD2
v_gene: TRBV27

CDR3nt: TGCGCCAGCAGCTTACAAAGAGGAGGGACGGTGAACACTGAAGCTTTCTTT
CDR3aa: CASSLQRGGTVNTEAFF
j_gene: TRBJ1-1
d_gene: NA
v_gene: TRBV5-1

CDR3nt: TGCGCCAGCAGGGTAGAGGAGACCCAGTACTTC
CDR3aa: CASRVEETQYF
j_gene: TRBJ2-5
d_gene: NA
v_gene: TRBV5-1

CDR3nt: TGTGCCAGCAGGCAGCGGGAGGGTCCCAATGAGCAGTTCTTC
CDR3aa: CASRQREGPNEQFF
j_gene: TRBJ2-1
d_gene: TRBD2
v_gene: TRBV2

CDR3nt: TGTGCCAGCAGTTTAGGTATAGCGGGGGCCGCCAAAAACATTCAGTACTTC
CDR3aa: CASSLGIAGAAKNIQYF
j_gene: TRBJ2-4
d_gene: TRBD2
v_gene: TRBV28